A single sample is the source of the 30 T cell receptor beta chains below, sequenced in a study of blood T cell repertoires in COVID-19. This table comes from immunoSEQ multiplex PCR, and its TCRdb copy is limited to in-frame clones, with some not included. The sample has under 95,000 clones; approximately 91% are singletons. The sample was peripheral blood. These receptors were collected from a man in his forties or fifties with COVID-19, enrolled during active disease.

The chain couples TRBV27 to TRBJ2-7; a weak D match, TRBD2 (5 bases). Trimming took 6 bases from V and 3 from J, leaving 18 bases between them. This CDR3 comprises 15 residues. The germline CDR1 and CDR2 sequences are MNHEY and SMNVEV (reference sequence). Here the CDR3 DNA reads TGTGCCAGCAGGCGAACTAGAGGTGAAGTCTACGAGCAGTACGTC. Protein sequence: CASRRTRGEVYEQYV.

The V call is TRBV28, the J call TRBJ2-6; D may be TRBD1 (5 bases). Germline V CDR1 and CDR2: MDHEN, SYDVKM. Trimming left V 4 bases short and J 2 bases short, with 9 bases between. There are 15 residues in the CDR3. In DNA, the CDR3 is TGTGCCAGCAGTTATCAGGGTACTGGGGCCAACGTCCTGACTTTC. Its protein is CASSYQGTGANVLTF.

The chain carries TRBV4-2 and TRBJ1-6, with a possible D match to TRBD1 (5 bases). Trimming took 0 bases from V and 10 from J, leaving 16 bases between them. CDR3 length equals 16 residues. CDR1 is LGHNA and CDR2 is YNFKEQ in the germline V gene. The CDR3 DNA reads TGTGCCAGCAGCCAAGATGGAAGGGGTCAAAACTCACCCCTCCACTTT. This translates into CASSQDGRGQNSPLHF.

This chain connects TRBV19 to TRBJ1-1, with a tentative D call TRBD1 (5 bases). The CDR3 has 15 amino acids. The V gene's germline CDR1 is LNHDA and CDR2 SQIVND (reference sequence). V lost 7 bases to trimming and J lost 0 bases, with 15 bases between them. In DNA, the CDR3 is TGTGCCAGTATGGGGGGGATATTCATGAACACTGAAGCTTTCTTT. Translation gives CASMGGIFMNTEAFF.

The genes are TRBV19 and TRBJ2-7, with D possibly TRBD1 on 6 matching bases. CDR1 is LNHDA and CDR2 is SQIVND in the germline V gene (reference sequence). The CDR3 totals 16 residues. With 0 bases removed from V and 2 bases from J, the gap between germline ends came to 14 bases. The CDR3 spells CASSIEGACGPYEQYV. The CDR3 coding sequence is TGTGCCAGTAGTATAGAGGGGGCTTGTGGACCCTACGAGCAGTACGTC.

This rearrangement joins TRBV5-5 to TRBJ2-5; possibly TRBD1 for D (5 bases). This CDR3 contains 13 residues. Trimming took off 6 bases at V and 0 bases at J, with 9 bases between the two ends. From germline, CDR1 is SGHKS and CDR2 YYEKEE (reference sequence). CDR3 sequence reads: CASNRQNQETQYF. The DNA of the CDR3 is TGTGCCAGCAACAGACAGAACCAAGAGACCCAGTACTTC.

The CDR3 protein is CASSLQGTDTQYF. CDR3 sequence (DNA): TGCGCCAGCAGCTTGCAGGGGACAGATACGCAGTATTTT. The chain combines TRBV5-1 with TRBJ2-3; D is possibly TRBD1 (6 bases). Trimming stripped 1 base from V and 3 bases from J, with 6 bases between. The CDR3 contains 13 residues. Germline CDR1 and CDR2: SGHRS and YFSETQ.

As DNA, the CDR3 is TGTGCCAGCTCACCACTAGCGGGAAAAGAGGCAGATACGCAGTATTTT. Encoded protein: CASSPLAGKEADTQYF. J is TRBJ2-3 and V is TRBV18; TRBD2 matches at 8 bases. The CDR3 runs to 16 residues. CDR1 and CDR2 (germline): KGHSH, LQKENI. Trimming removed 1 base from V and 4 bases from J; junction bases left unmatched: 7. The variable domain in full, completed from reference TRBV18 and TRBJ2-3, reads NAGVMQNPRHLVRRRGQEARLRCSPMKGHSHVYWYRQLPEEGLKFMVYLQKENIIDESGMPKERFSAEFPKEGPSILRIQQVVRGDSAAYFCASSPLAGKEADTQYFGPGTRLTVL.

The rearrangement uses TRBV27 and TRBJ2-7, with D possibly TRBD1 on 6 matching bases. Germline loops: CDR1 MNHEY, CDR2 SMNVEV (reference sequence). V shed 2 bases and J shed 6 bases, with 14 bases lying between them. CDR3 length: 14 amino acids. This CDR3 reads CASSLRSGVSEQYF. CDR3 bases: TGTGCCAGCAGTTTAAGGTCAGGGGTCTCCGAGCAGTACTTC.

The chain couples TRBV7-9 to TRBJ1-5; tentative D call: TRBD1 (6 bases). This CDR3 comprises 14 residues. V gave up 5 bases and J gave up 4 bases, with 12 bases separating them. Germline CDR1 reads SEHNR; CDR2 reads FQNEAQ (reference sequence). CDR3 region: CASSVGGGNQPQHF. The CDR3 region has the DNA TGTGCCAGCAGCGTGGGAGGGGGGAATCAGCCCCAGCATTTT.

The CDR3 DNA sequence: TGTGCCAGTAGTCCACCGGGACAGGGGGCCTCCGAGACCCAGTACTTC. This translates into CASSPPGQGASETQYF. This chain connects TRBV19 to TRBJ2-5; 12 nucleotides agree with TRBD1. The CDR3 loop spans 16 amino acids. Germline V gene sequence: CDR1 LNHDA, CDR2 SQIVND (reference sequence). The ends lost 5 bases at V and 5 bases at J; junction bases unmatched: 9.

The chain is built from TRBV5-1 and TRBJ2-5; D may be TRBD1 (5 bases). CDR1 is SGHRS and CDR2 is YFSETQ in the germline V gene. The CDR3 extends over 14 amino acids. V lost 4 bases and J lost 5, with 15 bases in between. For the CDR3, the DNA is TGCGCCAGCAGCCAGGGATATTTCCTCGAGACCCAGTACTTC. This translates into CASSQGYFLETQYF.

The chain recombines TRBV5-8 with TRBJ2-1, with D perhaps TRBD1 (6 bases). The V and J ends lost 7 bases and 6 bases respectively, with 20 bases between them. Germline assignment: CDR1 SGHTS and CDR2 YDEGEE. The CDR3 is 15 residues long. For the CDR3, the DNA is TGTGCCAGCGGCACGGGGACATTCATTTCCAATGAGCAGTTCTTC. Translated, it gives CASGTGTFISNEQFF.

The rearrangement links TRBV4-1 to TRBJ2-7; 7 bases are a match to TRBD2. The V segment lost 1 base and the J segment 3 bases; nucleotides outside the gene matches: 9. CDR1 is MGHRA, CDR2 YSYEKL, per germline. The CDR3 covers 16 residues. CDR3: CASSQGARAGDYEQYF. In DNA form, the CDR3 reads TGCGCCAGCAGCCAAGGAGCCCGGGCGGGGGACTACGAGCAGTACTTC.

In its sample, this clone was seen once. This chain connects TRBV10-3 to TRBJ2-3; 12 bases agree with TRBD2. CDR3 length: 17 residues. Germline V gene sequence: CDR1 ENHRY, CDR2 SYGVKD. Trimming cost V 10 bases and J 4 bases; bases outside gene matches: 15. The CDR3 loop reads CATKQRTSGEGADTQYF. The DNA for the CDR3 is TGTGCCACGAAGCAAAGGACTAGCGGGGAGGGTGCAGATACGCAGTATTTT.

The chain recombines TRBV5-1 with TRBJ2-1, with 7 bases that match TRBD1. With 5 bases clipped from V and 4 bases from J, the junction kept 6 bases outside the gene matches. The germline CDR1 and CDR2 sequences are SGHRS and YFSETQ. This CDR3 is built from 14 residues. CDR3 loop: CASSAQGIYNEQFF. The CDR3 nucleotides are TGCGCCAGCAGTGCACAGGGGATATACAATGAGCAGTTCTTC.

The rearrangement uses TRBV19 and TRBJ2-1, with 11 bases aligning to TRBD2. J gave up 1 base and V 5 bases, and 7 bases lay outside the gene matches. The CDR3 covers 17 residues. The germline CDR1 and CDR2 sequences are LNHDA and SQIVND (reference sequence). CDR3 nucleotide sequence: TGTGCCAGTAGTCCCCGGACTAGCGGGCGGTCCTACAATGAGCAGTTCTTC. It specifies CASSPRTSGRSYNEQFF.

The chain is built from TRBV18 and TRBJ2-7; TRBD1 might be the D (6 bases). CDR3 size: 14 residues. Germline V lookup: CDR1 KGHSH, CDR2 LQKENI. Trimming left V 1 base short and J 1 base short, with 8 bases between. In nucleotides, the CDR3 is TGTGCCAGCTCACCACAGGACAGTTCCTACGAGCAGTACTTC. This encodes CASSPQDSSYEQYF.

The CDR3 nucleotides are TGTGCCAGGAAAATGACAGGGGTCCGTACTGAAGCTTTCTTT. It yields the protein CARKMTGVRTEAFF. V and J are TRBV27 and TRBJ1-1; the match to TRBD1 covers 8 bases. This CDR3 is built from 14 residues. The V and J ends lost 9 bases and 5 bases, in that order; junction bases with no gene match: 11. Per germline, CDR1 MNHEY and CDR2 SMNVEV (reference sequence).

The rearrangement uses TRBV27 and TRBJ2-5; no reliable D call. The CDR3 is 14 amino acids. The germline CDR1 and CDR2 sequences are MNHEY and SMNVEV (reference sequence). The V end lost 7 bases, the J end lost 5 bases, and 17 bases lay between the germline ends. CDR3 in DNA: TGTGCCAGCAAGATAGGTCCGGTCGGGGAGACCCAGTACTTC. It codes for CASKIGPVGETQYF.

The rearrangement joins TRBV6-5 to TRBJ2-3; 7 nucleotides agree with TRBD2. The CDR3 is 14 amino acids. The junction had 4 bases not matched to a gene; V was cut back by 5 bases and J by 2 bases. The V gene's germline CDR1 is MNHEY and CDR2 SVGAGI. CDR3 loop: CASSTGGNTDTQYF. The CDR3 DNA reads as TGTGCCAGCAGTACGGGGGGAAACACAGATACGCAGTATTTT.

The chain carries TRBV29-1 and TRBJ2-3, with TRBD2 identical over 9 bases. The CDR3 is 19 amino acids. The trim removed 2 bases at V and 2 bases at J, leaving 17 bases unmatched. Germline V gives CDR1 SQVTM, CDR2 ANQGSEA. CDR3 amino acids: CSVEPGLAGKLQITDTQYF. CDR3 DNA: TGCAGCGTTGAACCTGGTCTAGCGGGAAAACTACAAATCACAGATACGCAGTATTTT.

V and J are TRBV25-1 and TRBJ2-3; 10 bases match TRBD1. The CDR3 has 13 residues. The V gene end was trimmed by 9 bases and the J gene end by 6 bases; junction bases not matched to a gene: 6. Germline CDR1 and CDR2: MGHDK and SYGVNS. The CDR3 spells CASRRTGGDTQYF. CDR3 sequence (DNA): TGTGCCAGTCGAAGGACAGGGGGTGATACGCAGTATTTT.

In its sample, this clone was seen once. The gene calls are TRBV30 and TRBJ1-2, with D tentatively TRBD1 (6 bases). Trimming removed 3 bases from V and 7 bases from J, with 21 bases in between. CDR1 is GTSNPN and CDR2 is SVGIG in the germline V gene (reference sequence). The CDR3 has 15 amino acids. CDR3: CAWSQWGAGASGYTF. CDR3 bases: TGTGCCTGGAGCCAATGGGGAGCAGGGGCGAGTGGCTACACCTTC.

The chain uses TRBV28 and TRBJ1-5; D might be TRBD1 (6 bases). This CDR3 has 14 residues. The germline V gene encodes CDR1 MDHEN and CDR2 SYDVKM. The ends were cut back, 3 bases at V and 0 bases at J, with 6 bases in the middle. The CDR3 DNA follows: TGTGCCAGCAGTTTCAGGGGTAGCAATCAGCCCCAGCATTTT. It specifies CASSFRGSNQPQHF.

CDR3 sequence: CASSGPGNSYEQYF. The CDR3 nucleotides read TGTGCCAGCAGTGGGCCGGGAAACTCCTACGAGCAGTACTTC. The rearrangement joins TRBV6-2 or TRBV6-3 to TRBJ2-7; maybe TRBD2 (5 bases). CDR3 length: 14 amino acids. V was trimmed by 5 bases and J by 0 bases, leaving 11 bases between them. Germline V gene data show CDR1 as MNHEY and CDR2 as SVGEGT.

CDR3 nucleotides: TGTGCCAGTAGTATTGGGAGGGGCGATACGCAGTATTTT. It encodes CASSIGRGDTQYF. The genes are TRBV19 and TRBJ2-3; 7 bases agree with TRBD2. Germline CDR1 LNHDA, CDR2 SQIVND (reference sequence). CDR3 size: 13 residues. The J segment lost 6 bases and the V segment lost 3 bases, leaving 3 bases of the junction unmatched.

The chain employs TRBV7-8 and TRBJ2-7; the D gene is possibly TRBD1 (5 bases). The V gene lost 3 bases and the J gene lost 3 bases, with 9 bases spanning the gap. The germline V gene encodes CDR1 SGHVS and CDR2 FQNEAQ. The CDR3 loop spans 13 amino acids. The CDR3 reads CASSFGQGYEQYV. For the CDR3, the DNA is TGTGCCAGCAGCTTCGGGCAGGGCTACGAGCAGTACGTC.

V and J are TRBV5-4 and TRBJ2-1, with 8 bases matching TRBD2. Trimming removed 2 bases from V and 1 base from J; junction bases left unmatched: 5. CDR3 length: 16 residues. Per the germline V gene, CDR1 is SGHNT and CDR2 is YYREEE (reference sequence). As DNA, the CDR3 is TGTGCCAGCAGCTTACCGGGAGGGGGTTCCTACAATGAGCAGTTCTTC. Its protein is CASSLPGGGSYNEQFF.

The genes are TRBV5-6 and TRBJ2-3, with D unclear. Trimming stripped 0 bases from V and 5 bases from J, with 7 bases between. Per germline, CDR1 SGHDT and CDR2 YYEEEE. The CDR3 extends over 13 amino acids. CDR3 residues: CASSLASGDTQYF. DNA of the CDR3: TGTGCCAGCAGCTTGGCGTCGGGAGATACGCAGTATTTT.